This paragraph covers one T cell receptor (beta chain) sequence. Its target is unknown. MiXCR was run by TCRdb on the 5' RACE reads, yielding one entry per CDR3 protein. Of hundreds of thousands of distinct CDR3 sequences listed, 6% to 6.5% are singletons. This CDR3 spans 14 amino acids. Germline assignment: CDR1 LGHDT and CDR2 YNNKEL (reference sequence). The ends were cut back, 3 bases at V and 1 base at J, with 9 bases in the middle. This entry comes from a study of identical twins. Study outcomes and limitations: In beta out-of-frame sequences, the excess sharing between twins was weaker. Findings depended on cross-sectional statistics rather than tracking the same donors.

The TCR comes from a man between 18 and 29 years old in good health. The source material was naive T cells sorted from blood. The rearrangement links TRBV3-1 to TRBJ2-5, with D unclear. The CDR3 reads CASSHQLLQETQYF. The CDR3 nucleotides are TGTGCCAGCAGCCACCAGCTGCTCCAAGAGACCCAGTACTTC.